The 17 T cell receptor beta chains below all came from one sample that was sequenced in a study of T cell responses to AZD1222 COVID-19 vaccine. This table comes from immunoSEQ multiplex PCR, and its TCRdb copy is limited to in-frame clones, with some not included. Here the sample spans about 160,000 clones, 91% being singletons. Specimen: peripheral blood, collected on day 0 of AZD1222 vaccination. The receptor source for this set is an adult in good health.

The J gene is TRBJ2-7, the V gene TRBV5-4; D is perhaps TRBD1 or TRBD2 (5 bases each). Germline-derived CDR1 and CDR2 are SGHNT and YYREEE (reference sequence). V was trimmed by 3 bases and J by 5 bases, leaving 15 bases between them. The CDR3 runs to 14 residues. CDR3 in amino acids: CASSSGTSFHEQYF. The DNA of the CDR3 is TGTGCCAGCAGCTCGGGGACCTCCTTCCACGAGCAGTACTTC. Drawing the rest from reference TRBV5-4 and TRBJ2-7, the complete variable domain is ETGVTQSPTHLIKTRGQQVTLRCSSQSGHNTVSWYQQALGQGPQFIFQYYREEENGRGNFPPRFSGLQFPNYSSELNVNALELDDSALYLCASSSGTSFHEQYFGPGTRLTVT.

The chain uses TRBV7-2 and TRBJ2-2; TRBD2 matches at 10 bases. CDR1 and CDR2 (germline): SGHTA, FQGNSA. The CDR3 extends over 16 amino acids. After removal of 6 bases from V and 4 bases from J, the junction contained 8 bases not matched to a gene. The CDR3 DNA reads TGTGCCAGCAGTTTAACTAGCGGGACGGGCACCGGGGAGCTGTTTTTT. It yields the protein CASSLTSGTGTGELFF.

The chain is built from TRBV2 and TRBJ1-1; TRBD1 matches 9 bases. Germline V gene data show CDR1 as SNHLY and CDR2 as FYNNEI. With V trimmed by 3 bases and J by 0 bases, 5 bases remained unmatched. This CDR3 has 16 residues. CDR3 DNA: TGTGCCAGCAGTGAGTCGACAGGGGGGTTGAACACTGAAGCTTTCTTT. Translation: CASSESTGGLNTEAFF.

DNA for the CDR3: TGTGCCACCAGCAGAGATTGGAGGGGCCAACAGTCGGCGACCCAGTACTTC. As protein: CATSRDWRGQQSATQYF. The V gene is TRBV15, the J gene TRBJ2-5, with D possibly matching TRBD2 (6 bases). The CDR3 consists of 17 residues. Per the germline V gene, CDR1 is LNHNV and CDR2 is YYDKDF (reference sequence). V shed 0 bases and J shed 7 bases, with 21 bases lying between them.

The table lists this clone with a count of one. The chain carries TRBV19 and TRBJ1-1; no reliable D call. V shed 5 bases and J shed 1 base, with 8 bases lying between them. This CDR3 has 13 residues. In germline, CDR1 is LNHDA, CDR2 SQIVND (reference sequence). CDR3 sequence: CASSGLTNTEAFF. The CDR3 nucleotides are TGTGCCAGTAGTGGACTCACGAACACTGAAGCTTTCTTT.

This clone was seen only once. The J gene is TRBJ2-4, the V gene TRBV4-3, with TRBD2 identical over 9 bases. Germline V CDR1 and CDR2: LGHNA, YSLEER. The length of the CDR3 is 16 residues. The trim removed 0 bases at V and 7 bases at J, leaving 7 bases unmatched. The CDR3: CASSQDFGGRVNIQYF. The CDR3 nucleotides read TGCGCCAGCAGCCAAGATTTTGGCGGGAGGGTGAACATTCAGTACTTC.

The chain recombines TRBV19 with TRBJ1-1; the match to TRBD1 covers 8 bases. Germline CDR1 is LNHDA and CDR2 is SQIVND (reference sequence). V was pared by 5 bases and J by 2 bases, with 10 bases of the junction left unmatched. This CDR3 is 16 amino acids long. The CDR3, as DNA: TGTGCCAGTAGTGCTCTTCAGGGGGCCGGAAACACTGAAGCTTTCTTT. It codes for CASSALQGAGNTEAFF.

V usage is TRBV12-3 or TRBV12-4 and J usage is TRBJ2-1; D gene ambiguous. The CDR3 has 12 amino acids. Trimming took off 2 bases at V and 4 bases at J, with 3 bases between the two ends. The CDR3 DNA sequence: TGTGCCAGCAGTTTAAGGTACAATGAGCAGTTCTTC. It codes for CASSLRYNEQFF.

The gene calls are TRBV6-2 or TRBV6-3 and TRBJ2-7; the D gene is possibly TRBD2 (5 bases). The V and J ends lost 6 bases and 1 base respectively, with 22 bases between them. Germline V lookup: CDR1 MNHEY, CDR2 SVGEGT. The CDR3 has 17 amino acids. The CDR3 reads CASSPHPGTPPSYEQYF. Here the CDR3 DNA reads TGTGCCAGCAGCCCTCACCCGGGAACGCCGCCGTCCTACGAGCAGTACTTC.

The V call is TRBV11-2, the J call TRBJ1-2; D possibly corresponds to TRBD1 (6 bases). The CDR3 consists of 19 residues. Trimming shortened V by 5 bases and J by 8 bases, and 33 bases separated the two germline ends. CDR1 is SGHAT, CDR2 FQNNGV, per germline. The CDR3 bases are TGTGCCAGCAGCGATCAACGGAGGGGTTTAGTTTTCAGGGGATCAGGCTACACCTTC. Its translation is CASSDQRRGLVFRGSGYTF.

Details on this clone: The junction does not match germline at one end; this may be a read error. The chain links TRBV3-1 (or the pseudogene TRBV3-2) to TRBJ2-7; no firm D call. This CDR3 has 11 amino acids. The germline V gene has CDR1 LGHDT and CDR2 YNNKEL (reference sequence). CDR3 loop: CASSQDAWPHF. In nucleotides, the CDR3 is TGTGCCAGCAGCCAAGATGCTTGGCCGCACTTC.

This chain joins TRBV9 and TRBJ2-7; perhaps TRBD1 as D (6 bases). Per germline, CDR1 SGDLS and CDR2 YYNGEE. The CDR3 is made up of 17 amino acids. With 3 bases removed from V and 4 bases from J, the gap between germline ends came to 23 bases. CDR3 bases: TGTGCCAGCAGCGCAGCCTCCCTTAGGACAGCGCCTTACGAGCAGTACTTC. Translation: CASSAASLRTAPYEQYF.

V and J are TRBV7-3 and TRBJ2-7; 10 bases agree with TRBD2. Germline V gene data show CDR1 as SGHTA and CDR2 as FQGTGA. The CDR3 length is 15 residues. Trimming at V came to 1 base and at J to 0 bases, leaving 0 bases not matched to a gene. The CDR3 DNA reads TGTGCCAGCAGCTTAATAGCGGGGGGCTCCTACGAGCAGTACTTC. Its protein is CASSLIAGGSYEQYF.

The chain has TRBV6-5 and TRBJ1-2; D is undetermined. The CDR3 has 12 amino acids. The ends were cut back, 6 bases at V and 4 bases at J, with 9 bases in the middle. The germline CDR1 and CDR2 sequences are MNHEY and SVGAGI. CDR3 in DNA: TGTGCCAGCAGAACTAACCCCTATGGCTACACCTTC. This codes for CASRTNPYGYTF.

The chain recombines TRBV5-1 with TRBJ2-5, with 7 nucleotides matching TRBD1. Looked up from germline, CDR1 is SGHRS and CDR2 is YFSETQ. The V segment lost 4 bases and the J segment 4 bases; nucleotides outside the gene matches: 10. The CDR3 has 15 residues. The CDR3 spells CASSLWTGGGETQYF. CDR3 coding DNA: TGCGCCAGCAGCCTTTGGACAGGTGGAGGAGAGACCCAGTACTTC.

A single count supports this clone. CDR3 loop: CASSSPGSEQYF. CDR3 DNA: TGTGCCAGCAGTTCCCCGGGGAGCGAGCAGTACTTC. The J gene is TRBJ2-7, the V gene TRBV12-3 or TRBV12-4, with D possibly TRBD2 on 5 matching bases. V lost 4 bases to trimming and J lost 6 bases, with 10 bases between them. This CDR3 has 12 residues.

The chain carries TRBV12-3 or TRBV12-4 and TRBJ1-2; D might be TRBD1 (6 bases). Trimming shortened V by 3 bases and J by 10 bases, and 12 bases separated the two germline ends. The CDR3 extends over 12 amino acids. The CDR3 DNA reads as TGTGCCAGCAGTTTTACAGGGCATGTCTACACCTTC. Amino acids: CASSFTGHVYTF.